Sequencing of this TCR beta chain was carried out in a study of OX40 agonist ivuxolimab in advanced cancers. Context from the whole study: Ivuxolimab was a fully human IgG2 agonistic monoclonal antibody targeting the costimulatory receptor OX40 (CD134). Three dose-escalation patients achieved partial responses, one with hepatocellular carcinoma and two with cutaneous melanoma. In the dose-escalation cohort, 82.7% of patients were male, and the mean age was approximately 64 years, with a range of roughly 20 to 79. Patients were allowed to have had prior anti-PD-1, anti-PD-L1 or anti-CTLA-4 therapy, and roughly 40% of the dose-escalation patients had previously received checkpoint inhibitors. Intravenous ivuxolimab was administered to patients every 2 weeks at six dose levels: 0.01, 0.1, 0.3, 1.5, 3 and 10 mg/kg. The paper describes the monotherapy dose-escalation part (N of about 57 patients) of the phase I trial of ivuxolimab. Of the approximately 50 dose-escalation patients, hepatocellular carcinoma was present in about 20, melanoma in approximately 15, renal cell carcinoma in 9 and head and neck cancer in 9. The point of sequencing TCRbeta in the periphery was to test whether ivuxolimab changed TCR sequence diversity and drove clonal T-cell expansion. The paper as a whole reports these results and caveats: At doses of 0.1 to 3.0 mg/kg, clonal expansion of both CD4+ and CD8+ blood T cells was observed from baseline to week 6. Partial responders in the 0.1-3.0 mg/kg groups had among the lowest normalized peripheral clonal expansion, especially among CD8+ T cells. Low levels of normalized T-cell clonal expansion were also seen in some patients who did not respond. After ivuxolimab, expanded clones were on average more numerous among CD8+ T cells than among CD4+ T cells. Antigen specificity was not determined for the clonally expanded peripheral T cells.

Patients with autoimmune disease history or receiving systemic immunosuppression were excluded from the trial. In every dose cohort, peripheral blood was drawn for TCR sequencing at baseline, cycle 4 day 1, and cycle 7 day 1. Samples were obtained from an open-label, multicenter, first-in-human phase I dose-escalation trial of ivuxolimab. Adults with locally advanced or metastatic melanoma, renal cell, hepatocellular, or head and neck squamous cell carcinoma were enrolled in the trial. Before TCR sequencing, CD4+ and CD8+ T cells were separately sorted from peripheral blood. CDR1 and CDR2 are drawn from the germline V gene (reference sequence): SEHNR, FQNEAQ. The junction shows trimming of 2 bases on V and 3 bases on J, plus 14 bases between the germline ends. There are 17 amino acids in the CDR3, from cysteine to phenylalanine inclusive. The CDR3 DNA has 51 bases and is translated from base 1. On this clone itself: The antigen this receptor binds is unknown. No quality values exist for individual bases; no much larger clone is one base distant.

For sequencing of the TCRbeta CDR3 region, genomic DNA was extracted from the sorted cells. TCRbeta CDR3 regions were sequenced using the immunoSEQ Assay. Drawn from immuneACCESS, this table holds only the in-frame rearrangements with V and J called that TCRdb kept. Clones are partly lost; checked studies trace under half to an unresolved V gene and leave the rest unexplained. Recorded for this sample are about 70,000 clones; about 93% of them occurred a single time. The ten largest clones capture roughly 7.5% of the sample. Recombination linked TRBV7-9 to TRBJ2-6; a tentative D call is TRBD2 (5 bases match). This receptor was taken from an adult with an advanced solid tumor such as melanoma, head and neck, liver or kidney cancer. The material was CD4+ or CD8+ T cells sorted from blood, obtained in a trial of the OX40 agonist ivuxolimab. The DNA reads as follows: TGTGCCAGCAGCTTAACCCCGGGATCGAGTGGGGCCAACGTCCTGACTTTC. Its translation reads: CASSLTPGSSGANVLTF.